A selection of T cell receptor beta chains follows, all from one sample in a study of shared clonotypes between healthy human individuals. Produced via immunoSEQ multiplex PCR; TCRdb's table is partial and in-frame only. This table holds around 2,000,000 clones, just under 95% found once. The material sequenced was naive CD8+ T cells sorted from blood. The receptor source for this set is a man between 18 and 29 years old in good health. CDR3s include the opening cysteine and the closing phenylalanine or tryptophan. Fields, in order: CDR3 DNA, CDR3 protein, V gene, D gene, J gene, clone size. D genes are given only for firm matches. Expanded clones get a size class; other rows say once, few or many, or leave the size out.

CDR3 DNA: TGTGCCAGCAGCCCCGTCGGCTCTGGGGCCAACGTCCTGACTTTC
CDR3 protein: CASSPVGSGANVLTF
V gene: TRBV6-5
D gene: .
J gene: TRBJ2-6
clone size: .

CDR3 DNA: TGTGCCAGCAGCTTAGTAACCGACGAGCAGTACTTC
CDR3 protein: CASSLVTDEQYF
V gene: TRBV13
D gene: .
J gene: TRBJ2-7
clone size: .

CDR3 DNA: TGTGCCAGCAGCTTGGGGGAGGGGGGTTCACCCCTCCACTTT
CDR3 protein: CASSLGEGGSPLHF
V gene: TRBV5-6
D gene: .
J gene: TRBJ1-6
clone size: .

CDR3 DNA: TGTGCCAGCAGCCGCGAAGTGGGCCAAAACGAAAAACTGTTTTTT
CDR3 protein: CASSREVGQNEKLFF
V gene: TRBV11-2
D gene: .
J gene: TRBJ1-4
clone size: .

CDR3 DNA: TGTGCCAGCAGCGGGAGCGGTAGCACAGATACGCAGTATTTT
CDR3 protein: CASSGSGSTDTQYF
V gene: TRBV9
D gene: .
J gene: TRBJ2-3
clone size: .

CDR3 DNA: TGTGCCAGCAGGGGCTCCTACAATGAGCAGTTCTTC
CDR3 protein: CASRGSYNEQFF
V gene: TRBV2
D gene: .
J gene: TRBJ2-1
clone size: .

CDR3 DNA: TGTGCCAGCAGCAACGGGGACAGCTCCTACGAGCAGTACTTC
CDR3 protein: CASSNGDSSYEQYF
V gene: TRBV9
D gene: TRBD1
J gene: TRBJ2-7
clone size: .

CDR3 DNA: TGCGCCAGCAGCCAAGAAGGACTAGACCTCACAGATACGCAGTATTTT
CDR3 protein: CASSQEGLDLTDTQYF
V gene: TRBV4-1
D gene: TRBD2
J gene: TRBJ2-3
clone size: .

CDR3 DNA: TGTGCCAGCAGCTTTTTCACCGGGGAGCTGTTTTTT
CDR3 protein: CASSFFTGELFF
V gene: TRBV5-8
D gene: .
J gene: TRBJ2-2
clone size: .

CDR3 DNA: TGTGCCAGCAGCGTCGGGATTTCACCGGGGGAGCTGTTTTTT
CDR3 protein: CASSVGISPGELFF
V gene: TRBV9
D gene: .
J gene: TRBJ2-2
clone size: .

CDR3 DNA: TGCGCCAGCAGCCCTGGCCGGGGGGATAACACCGGGGAGCTGTTTTTT
CDR3 protein: CASSPGRGDNTGELFF
V gene: TRBV4-1
D gene: TRBD2
J gene: TRBJ2-2
clone size: .

CDR3 DNA: TGTGCCAGCAGCCCCGGACTAGCGGGGGGGCTGGAGACCCAGTACTTC
CDR3 protein: CASSPGLAGGLETQYF
V gene: TRBV5-5
D gene: TRBD2
J gene: TRBJ2-5
clone size: .

CDR3 DNA: TGTGCCAGCAGCTTAGAAGGGAACGAGCAGTACTTC
CDR3 protein: CASSLEGNEQYF
V gene: TRBV7-9
D gene: .
J gene: TRBJ2-7
clone size: few

CDR3 DNA: TGTGCCAGCAGCTTACTAGAGTCCCAAGAGACCCAGTACTTC
CDR3 protein: CASSLLESQETQYF
V gene: TRBV5-8
D gene: .
J gene: TRBJ2-5
clone size: .

CDR3 DNA: TGTGCCAGCAGTCCCAATCGGGGGGACGATCAGCCCCAGCATTTT
CDR3 protein: CASSPNRGDDQPQHF
V gene: TRBV27
D gene: .
J gene: TRBJ1-5
clone size: .

CDR3 DNA: TGTGCCACCAGCAGGACAGAGAACACTGAAGCTTTCTTT
CDR3 protein: CATSRTENTEAFF
V gene: TRBV15
D gene: .
J gene: TRBJ1-1
clone size: .

CDR3 DNA: TGTGCCAGCAGCTTAGGGACCGGGCCCCAAACGAACACTGAAGCTTTCTTT
CDR3 protein: CASSLGTGPQTNTEAFF
V gene: TRBV11-3
D gene: .
J gene: TRBJ1-1
clone size: .

CDR3 DNA: TGTGCCAGCAGTGAAGATCTGGTGGGAGGGGTCCAAGAGACCCAGTACTTC
CDR3 protein: CASSEDLVGGVQETQYF
V gene: TRBV6-1
D gene: TRBD2
J gene: TRBJ2-5
clone size: .

CDR3 DNA: TGTGCCAGCAGCCAAGATGGGGAGGGACTGAACACTGAAGCTTTCTTT
CDR3 protein: CASSQDGEGLNTEAFF
V gene: TRBV14
D gene: .
J gene: TRBJ1-1
clone size: .

CDR3 DNA: TGTGCCAGCAGCACACGGGGGGTGGAAGGCGAGACCCAGTACTTC
CDR3 protein: CASSTRGVEGETQYF
V gene: TRBV7-6
D gene: TRBD2
J gene: TRBJ2-5
clone size: .

CDR3 DNA: TGCGCCAGCAGTGAGACAGCCACCCCCTACAATGAGCAGTTCTTC
CDR3 protein: CASSETATPYNEQFF
V gene: TRBV10-2
D gene: .
J gene: TRBJ2-1
clone size: .

CDR3 DNA: TGTGCCAGCAGTCGGTCCACAGTAGTGAACACTGAAGCTTTCTTT
CDR3 protein: CASSRSTVVNTEAFF
V gene: TRBV2
D gene: .
J gene: TRBJ1-1
clone size: .

CDR3 DNA: TGTGCCAGCAGCTTGTTCCCTCAGGGAACAGATTCACCCCTCCACTTT
CDR3 protein: CASSLFPQGTDSPLHF
V gene: TRBV11-2
D gene: .
J gene: TRBJ1-6
clone size: .

CDR3 DNA: TGCGCCAGCAGCTTACCCGGGGCCAACGTCCTGACTTTC
CDR3 protein: CASSLPGANVLTF
V gene: TRBV5-1
D gene: .
J gene: TRBJ2-6
clone size: .

CDR3 DNA: TGTGCCAGCAGTGAAGTGTGGAGTGCACTGAACTATGGCTACACCTTC
CDR3 protein: CASSEVWSALNYGYTF
V gene: TRBV6-4
D gene: .
J gene: TRBJ1-2
clone size: once

CDR3 DNA: TGTGCCAGCAGCGGGACAGGGGGGGGCTATTGGGAGCAGTTCTTC
CDR3 protein: CASSGTGGGYWEQFF
V gene: TRBV2
D gene: TRBD1
J gene: TRBJ2-1
clone size: .

CDR3 DNA: TGTGCCAGCACCCTAAATACAGATACGCAGTATTTT
CDR3 protein: CASTLNTDTQYF
V gene: TRBV11-2
D gene: .
J gene: TRBJ2-3
clone size: .

CDR3 DNA: TGTGCCAGCAGACAGGGACAGGCGCAAAACATTCAGTACTTC
CDR3 protein: CASRQGQAQNIQYF
V gene: TRBV2
D gene: TRBD1
J gene: TRBJ2-4
clone size: .

CDR3 DNA: TGTGCCAGCAGCTCTCTTACCTCTGGGACGGCCTCCTACGAGCAGTACTTC
CDR3 protein: CASSSLTSGTASYEQYF
V gene: TRBV13
D gene: .
J gene: TRBJ2-7
clone size: .

CDR3 DNA: TGTGCCAGCAGCGTAGACCACTCCTCTGGAAACACCATATATTTT
CDR3 protein: CASSVDHSSGNTIYF
V gene: TRBV7-2
D gene: .
J gene: TRBJ1-3
clone size: .

CDR3 DNA: TGCAGCGCTGGGACTAGCGGCTCCTACGAGCAGTACTTC
CDR3 protein: CSAGTSGSYEQYF
V gene: TRBV29-1
D gene: TRBD2
J gene: TRBJ2-7
clone size: .

CDR3 DNA: TGTGCCAGCACCCTAACATCGAGCTCCTACAATGAGCAGTTCTTC
CDR3 protein: CASTLTSSSYNEQFF
V gene: TRBV28
D gene: .
J gene: TRBJ2-1
clone size: once

CDR3 DNA: TGTGCCAGCAGTTTGAGTACAGCGAACACCGGGGAGCTGTTTTTT
CDR3 protein: CASSLSTANTGELFF
V gene: TRBV28
D gene: .
J gene: TRBJ2-2
clone size: .

CDR3 DNA: TGCGCCAGCAGCTTGCTCCCATCGACAGGCTCCTACGAGCAGTACTTC
CDR3 protein: CASSLLPSTGSYEQYF
V gene: TRBV5-1
D gene: .
J gene: TRBJ2-7
clone size: .

CDR3 DNA: TGTGCCAGCAGTTACGATAGTTACACCGGGGAGCTGTTTTTT
CDR3 protein: CASSYDSYTGELFF
V gene: TRBV6-5
D gene: .
J gene: TRBJ2-2
clone size: .

CDR3 DNA: TGTGCCAGCAGTGAATTCGCAGGACAATACGAGCAGTACTTC
CDR3 protein: CASSEFAGQYEQYF
V gene: TRBV2
D gene: .
J gene: TRBJ2-7
clone size: once

CDR3 DNA: TGTGCCAGCAGCCCCGGACAGGAGGTGAACACTGAAGCTTTCTTT
CDR3 protein: CASSPGQEVNTEAFF
V gene: TRBV4-2
D gene: TRBD1
J gene: TRBJ1-1
clone size: .

CDR3 DNA: TGTGCCAGCAGTTTATCCCCGGGACAGGGGAACTCCTACAATGAGCAGTTCTTC
CDR3 protein: CASSLSPGQGNSYNEQFF
V gene: TRBV28
D gene: TRBD1
J gene: TRBJ2-1
clone size: once

CDR3 DNA: TGCGCCAGCAGTGAGTCCCTAGCGGTTCAAGAGACCCAGTACTTC
CDR3 protein: CASSESLAVQETQYF
V gene: TRBV10-2
D gene: TRBD2
J gene: TRBJ2-5
clone size: .

CDR3 DNA: TGTGCCAGCAGTACCGGGGGGCCACAAGAGACCCAGTACTTC
CDR3 protein: CASSTGGPQETQYF
V gene: TRBV6-5
D gene: .
J gene: TRBJ2-5
clone size: .